The sample holds many counts of the clone carrying this T cell receptor (beta chain). Its matching antigen is unknown. This entry is derived from a study of molecular identifiers for immune sequencing clone quantification. From the PCR reads, TCRdb called clonotypes with MiXCR, one entry per CDR3 protein. The sample lists about 320,000 distinct CDR3 sequences; roughly a quarter were seen once. Study-wide findings and caveats: Detectable among over 900,000 naive cells, according to reports, was Jurkat TCR RNA spiked in from one cell. Among effectors, clones above 20 RNA copies held over 99% of molecules; among naive cells, under 1%.

V lost 2 bases and J lost 2; bases outside the gene matches: 3. Germline loops: CDR1 SEHNR, CDR2 FQNEAQ (reference sequence). The CDR3 contains 15 residues. This receptor was obtained from a human donor in good health. Some libraries in this study had Jurkat cell RNA spiked in. The sample comprised naive CD8+ T cells from blood, with Jurkat cell RNA spiked in. Subset here: FACS-sorted CD8+CD4-CCR7+CD45RA+ naive T cells. The chain uses TRBV7-9 and TRBJ1-1; 9 positions agree with TRBD1. The CDR3, as DNA: TGTGCCAGCAGCTTATGGACAGGGGACAACACTGAAGCTTTCTTT. Translation gives CASSLWTGDNTEAFF.